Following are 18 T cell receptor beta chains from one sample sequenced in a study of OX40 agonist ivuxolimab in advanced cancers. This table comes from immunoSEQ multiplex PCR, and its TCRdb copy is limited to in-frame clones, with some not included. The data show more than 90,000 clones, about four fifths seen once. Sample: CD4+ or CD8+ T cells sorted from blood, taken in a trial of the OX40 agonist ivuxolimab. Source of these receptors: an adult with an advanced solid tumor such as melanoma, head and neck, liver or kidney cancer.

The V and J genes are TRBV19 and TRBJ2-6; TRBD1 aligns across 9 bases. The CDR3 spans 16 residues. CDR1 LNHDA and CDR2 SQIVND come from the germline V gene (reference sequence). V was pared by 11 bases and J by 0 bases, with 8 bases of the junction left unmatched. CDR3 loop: CAGSGTGRSGANVLTF. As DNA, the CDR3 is TGTGCCGGGTCCGGGACAGGGCGCTCTGGGGCCAACGTCCTGACTTTC.

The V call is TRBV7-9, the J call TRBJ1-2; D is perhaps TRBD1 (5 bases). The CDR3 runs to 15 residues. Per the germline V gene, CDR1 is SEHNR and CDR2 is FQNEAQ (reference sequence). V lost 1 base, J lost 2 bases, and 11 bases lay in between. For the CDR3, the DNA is TGTGCCAGCAGCTTAGTTGGGGACGTAAACTATGGCTACACCTTC. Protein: CASSLVGDVNYGYTF.

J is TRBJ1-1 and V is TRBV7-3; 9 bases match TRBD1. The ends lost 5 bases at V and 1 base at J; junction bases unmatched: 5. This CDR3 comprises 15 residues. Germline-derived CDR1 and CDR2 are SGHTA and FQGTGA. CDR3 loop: CASSRTGQGNTEAFF. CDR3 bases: TGTGCCAGCAGCCGAACGGGACAGGGGAACACTGAAGCTTTCTTT. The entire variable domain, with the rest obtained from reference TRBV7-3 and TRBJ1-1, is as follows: GAGVSQTPSNKVTEKGKYVELRCDPISGHTALYWYRQSLGQGPEFLIYFQGTGAADDSGLPNDRFFAVRPEGSVSTLKIQRTERGDSAVYLCASSRTGQGNTEAFFGQGTRLTVV.

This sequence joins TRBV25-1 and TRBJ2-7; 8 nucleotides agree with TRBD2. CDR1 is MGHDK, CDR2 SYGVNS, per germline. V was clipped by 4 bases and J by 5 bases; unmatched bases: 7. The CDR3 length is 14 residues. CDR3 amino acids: CASSGPAGVNEQYF. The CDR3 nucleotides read TGTGCCAGCAGTGGGCCAGCGGGAGTCAACGAGCAGTACTTC.

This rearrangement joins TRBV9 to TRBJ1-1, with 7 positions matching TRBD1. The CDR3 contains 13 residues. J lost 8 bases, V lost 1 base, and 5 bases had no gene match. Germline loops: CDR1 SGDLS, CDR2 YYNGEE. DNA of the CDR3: TGTGCCAGCAGCGTAATTACAGGGGCAGAAGCTTTCTTT. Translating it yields CASSVITGAEAFF. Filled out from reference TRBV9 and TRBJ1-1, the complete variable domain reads DSGVTQTPKHLITATGQRVTLRCSPRSGDLSVYWYQQSLDQGLQFLIQYYNGEERAKGNILERFSAQQFPDLHSELNLSSLELGDSALYFCASSVITGAEAFFGQGTRLTVV.

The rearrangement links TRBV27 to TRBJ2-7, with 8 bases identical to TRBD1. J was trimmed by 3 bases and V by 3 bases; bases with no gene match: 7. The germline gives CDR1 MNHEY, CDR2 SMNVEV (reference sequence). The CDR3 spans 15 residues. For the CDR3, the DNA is TGTGCCAGCAGTTTGAGGACAGGGTCTAACTACGAGCAGTACTTC. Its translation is CASSLRTGSNYEQYF.

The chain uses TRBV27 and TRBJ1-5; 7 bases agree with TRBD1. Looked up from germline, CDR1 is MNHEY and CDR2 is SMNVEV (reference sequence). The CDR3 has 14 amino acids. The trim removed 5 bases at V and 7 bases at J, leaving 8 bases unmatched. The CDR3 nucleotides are TGTGCCAGCAGTCTTAGACAGGGTGGCCAGCCCCAGCATTTT. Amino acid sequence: CASSLRQGGQPQHF.

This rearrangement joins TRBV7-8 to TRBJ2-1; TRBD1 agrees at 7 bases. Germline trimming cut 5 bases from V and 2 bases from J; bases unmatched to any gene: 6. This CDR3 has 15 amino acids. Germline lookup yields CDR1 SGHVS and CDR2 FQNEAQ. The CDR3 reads CASSPRDRTYNEQFF. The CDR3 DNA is TGTGCCAGCAGCCCCCGGGACAGAACCTACAATGAGCAGTTCTTC.

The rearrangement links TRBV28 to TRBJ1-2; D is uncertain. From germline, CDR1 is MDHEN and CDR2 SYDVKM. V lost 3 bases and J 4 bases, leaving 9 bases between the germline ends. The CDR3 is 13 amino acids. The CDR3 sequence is CASSFRHTYGYTF. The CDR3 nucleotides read TGTGCCAGCAGTTTTAGACATACCTATGGCTACACCTTC.

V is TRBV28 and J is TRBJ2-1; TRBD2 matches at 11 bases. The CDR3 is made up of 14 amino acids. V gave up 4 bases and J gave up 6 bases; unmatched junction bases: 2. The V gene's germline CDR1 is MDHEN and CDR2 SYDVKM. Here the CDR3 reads CASSYSGRANEQFF. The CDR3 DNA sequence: TGTGCCAGCAGTTATAGCGGGAGGGCCAATGAGCAGTTCTTC.

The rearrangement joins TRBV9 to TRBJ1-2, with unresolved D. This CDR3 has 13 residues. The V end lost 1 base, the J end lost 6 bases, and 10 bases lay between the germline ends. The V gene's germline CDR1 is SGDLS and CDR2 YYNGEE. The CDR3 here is CASSVNPADGYTF. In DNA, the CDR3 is TGTGCCAGCAGCGTAAATCCAGCCGATGGCTACACCTTC.

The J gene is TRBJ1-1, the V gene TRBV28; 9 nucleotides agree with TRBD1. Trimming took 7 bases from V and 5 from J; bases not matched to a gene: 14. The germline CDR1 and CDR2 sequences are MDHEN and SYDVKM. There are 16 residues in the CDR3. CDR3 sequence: CASTSLLGTGFTEAFF. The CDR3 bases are TGTGCCAGCACCTCCTTACTCGGGACAGGGTTTACTGAAGCTTTCTTT.

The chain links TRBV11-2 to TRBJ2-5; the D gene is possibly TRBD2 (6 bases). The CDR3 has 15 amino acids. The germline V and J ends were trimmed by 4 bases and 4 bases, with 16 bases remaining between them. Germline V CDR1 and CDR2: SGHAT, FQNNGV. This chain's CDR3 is CASSSSVGVAETQYF. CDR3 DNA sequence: TGTGCCAGCAGCTCTAGCGTCGGGGTTGCAGAGACCCAGTACTTC.

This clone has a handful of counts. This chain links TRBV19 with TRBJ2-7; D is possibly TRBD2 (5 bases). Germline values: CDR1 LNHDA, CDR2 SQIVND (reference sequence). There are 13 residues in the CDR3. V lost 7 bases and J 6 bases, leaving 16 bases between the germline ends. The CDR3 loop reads CASTKTRYGEQYF. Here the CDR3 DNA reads TGTGCCAGTACCAAAACTAGATACGGCGAGCAGTACTTC.

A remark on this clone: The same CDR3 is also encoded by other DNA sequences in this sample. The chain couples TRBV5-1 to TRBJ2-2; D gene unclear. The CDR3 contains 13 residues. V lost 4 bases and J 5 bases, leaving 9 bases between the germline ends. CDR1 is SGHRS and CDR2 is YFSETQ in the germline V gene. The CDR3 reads CASSVTVTGELFF. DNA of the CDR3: TGCGCCAGCAGCGTTACTGTGACCGGGGAGCTGTTTTTT. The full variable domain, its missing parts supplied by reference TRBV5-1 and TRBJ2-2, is KAGVTQTPRYLIKTRGQQVTLSCSPISGHRSVSWYQQTPGQGLQFLFEYFSETQRNKGNFPGRFSGRQFSNSRSEMNVSTLELGDSALYLCASSVTVTGELFFGEGSRLTVL.

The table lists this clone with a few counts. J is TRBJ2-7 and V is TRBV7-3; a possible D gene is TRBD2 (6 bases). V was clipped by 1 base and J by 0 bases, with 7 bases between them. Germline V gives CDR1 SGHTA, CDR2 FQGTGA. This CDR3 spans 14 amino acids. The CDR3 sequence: CASSLSGDSYEQYF. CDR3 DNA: TGTGCCAGCAGCTTAAGCGGGGACTCCTACGAGCAGTACTTC.

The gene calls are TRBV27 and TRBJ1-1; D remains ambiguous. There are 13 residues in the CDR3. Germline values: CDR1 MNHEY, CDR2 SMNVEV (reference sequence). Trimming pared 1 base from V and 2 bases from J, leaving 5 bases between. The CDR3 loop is CASSLLPNTEAFF. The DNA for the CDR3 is TGTGCCAGCAGTTTATTGCCAAACACTGAAGCTTTCTTT.

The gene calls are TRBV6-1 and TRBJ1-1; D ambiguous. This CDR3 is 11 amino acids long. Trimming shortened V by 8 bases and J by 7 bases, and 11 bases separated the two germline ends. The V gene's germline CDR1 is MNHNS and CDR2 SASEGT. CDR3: CASLNEDEAFF. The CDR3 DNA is TGTGCCAGCTTGAATGAGGATGAAGCTTTCTTT.